This is a list of T cell receptor beta chains from one sample in a study of CD8+CD57+ T cells in acquired aplastic anemia. TCRdb recomputed calls from the reads with MiXCR, one row per CDR3 protein. The table records 150,000 to 200,000 distinct CDR3 sequences, around half of them present only once. What was sequenced was sorted CD4+, CD8+, or CD8+CD57+ T cells (not recorded which) from PBMCs. These receptor sequences come from a human donor with aplastic anemia. Both conserved end residues are part of each CDR3. The D gene is left open where the match is weak. Some rows mark clone size as missing; the rest say once, few, many or name a class of expanded clone.

v_gene: TRBV7-3; d_gene: NA; abundance: NA; j_gene: TRBJ1-2; CDR3nt: TGTGCCAGCAGCTTAGGGCCAGGTTATGGCTACACCTTC; CDR3aa: CASSLGPGYGYTF
v_gene: TRBV20-1; d_gene: NA; abundance: few; j_gene: TRBJ1-5; CDR3nt: TGCAGTGCTAGACAGCCCAATCAGCCCCAGCATTTT; CDR3aa: CSARQPNQPQHF
v_gene: TRBV27; d_gene: TRBD1; abundance: few; j_gene: TRBJ2-1; CDR3nt: TGTGCCAGCAGCTCCGGGACAGTGCTGGTCAATGAGCAGTTCTTC; CDR3aa: CASSSGTVLVNEQFF
v_gene: TRBV10-2; d_gene: TRBD2; abundance: NA; j_gene: TRBJ2-1; CDR3nt: TGTGCCACCGTAGGAAGCGGGATGTTCAGTGAGCAGTTCTTC; CDR3aa: CATVGSGMFSEQFF
v_gene: TRBV10-2; d_gene: NA; abundance: NA; j_gene: TRBJ2-7; CDR3nt: TGCGCCAGCAGTGAGTTAGCTGGGGGTCCCTCCTACGAGCAGTACTTC; CDR3aa: CASSELAGGPSYEQYF
v_gene: TRBV30; d_gene: NA; abundance: few; j_gene: TRBJ1-4; CDR3nt: TGTGCCTGGAGTCGCCTCCAGGGTAAGGGCGAAAAACTGTTTTTT; CDR3aa: CAWSRLQGKGEKLFF
v_gene: TRBV20-1; d_gene: TRBD2; abundance: once; j_gene: TRBJ2-3; CDR3nt: TGCAGTGCCATTAGCGGGGGGGCAGGAGATACGCAGTATTTT; CDR3aa: CSAISGGAGDTQYF
v_gene: TRBV11-2; d_gene: TRBD1; abundance: NA; j_gene: TRBJ2-1; CDR3nt: TGTGCCAGCAGCTTAGATTGGGCAGGGGGTTACAAAAATGAGCAGTTCTTC; CDR3aa: CASSLDWAGGYKNEQFF
v_gene: TRBV12-3/TRBV12-4; d_gene: TRBD2; abundance: NA; j_gene: TRBJ2-7; CDR3nt: TGTGCCAGCGGACTAGCGAACACCTACGAGCAGTACTTC; CDR3aa: CASGLANTYEQYF
v_gene: TRBV19; d_gene: TRBD1; abundance: many; j_gene: TRBJ2-5; CDR3nt: TGTGCCAGTAAGGGACAGGGGGCGCCGGGGACCCAGTACTTC; CDR3aa: CASKGQGAPGTQYF
v_gene: TRBV11-2; d_gene: NA; abundance: many; j_gene: TRBJ2-7; CDR3nt: TGTGCCAGCAGCTCAGGGTTAGGGTGGGGCTACGAGCAGTACTTC; CDR3aa: CASSSGLGWGYEQYF
v_gene: TRBV6-5; d_gene: NA; abundance: many; j_gene: TRBJ2-7; CDR3nt: TGTGCCAGCAGTTACTCGCCATTAGAAACCTACGAGCAGTACTTC; CDR3aa: CASSYSPLETYEQYF
v_gene: TRBV6-1; d_gene: NA; abundance: few; j_gene: TRBJ1-3; CDR3nt: TGTGCCAGCAGTGAAATTATGGGAAACACCATATATTTT; CDR3aa: CASSEIMGNTIYF
v_gene: TRBV20-1; d_gene: TRBD1; abundance: NA; j_gene: TRBJ1-1; CDR3nt: TGCAGTGTAGCAGCACAGGGGGGGGACATGAACACTGAAGCTTTCTTT; CDR3aa: CSVAAQGGDMNTEAFF